These 21 T cell receptor beta chains came from one sample sequenced in a study of control samples from healthy donors and cancer patients. The table came from immunoSEQ multiplex PCR; TCRdb's copy has only in-frame clones and leaves some out. The sample contains approximately 41,000 clones, around 94% of which appear only once. The specimen was blood. These receptors came from a man between 60 and 75 years old in good health.

This rearrangement joins TRBV6-5 to TRBJ1-2; D might be TRBD1 (6 bases). Germline V gene sequence: CDR1 MNHEY, CDR2 SVGAGI. The CDR3 contains 15 residues. Trimming took 6 bases from V and 7 from J, leaving 21 bases between them. CDR3: CASSDSGGARGGYTF. In nucleotides, the CDR3 is TGTGCCAGCAGCGACTCTGGGGGCGCTAGGGGTGGCTACACCTTC.

This chain joins TRBV27 and TRBJ2-1, with D tentatively TRBD2 (6 bases). The V end was cut by 4 bases, the J end by 4 bases, with 17 bases between. CDR3 length equals 16 residues. Germline CDR1 and CDR2: MNHEY and SMNVEV (reference sequence). This chain's CDR3 is CASSSPAGAAYNEQFF. CDR3 DNA sequence: TGTGCCAGCAGTTCCCCAGCGGGCGCGGCGTACAATGAGCAGTTCTTC.

The gene calls are TRBV13 and TRBJ1-5, with D possibly TRBD1 on 5 matching bases. Trimming left V 6 bases short and J 7 bases short, with 10 bases between. The CDR3 contains 12 residues. Germline CDR1 is PRHDT and CDR2 is FYEKMQ (reference sequence). The DNA of the CDR3 is TGTGCCAGCAGTCGCAGGGACCAGCCCCAGCATTTT. This sequence encodes CASSRRDQPQHF.

V is TRBV20-1 and J is TRBJ2-7; D remains ambiguous. Deletions cut 3 bases from V and 1 base from J, with 7 bases between. CDR1 DFQATT and CDR2 SNEGSKA come from the germline V gene (reference sequence). This CDR3 region has 12 residues. CDR3 DNA: TGCAGTGCTAGTCTTCGATCCTACGAGCAGTACTTC. It translates to CSASLRSYEQYF.

The chain joins TRBV7-8 to TRBJ2-7; tentatively, D is TRBD1 (6 bases). CDR3 length: 14 residues. In germline, CDR1 is SGHVS, CDR2 FQNEAQ. V gave up 1 base and J gave up 3 bases, with 10 bases separating them. Here the CDR3 DNA reads TGTGCCAGCAGCTTAGAGACAGGATTCTACGAGCAGTACTTC. This encodes CASSLETGFYEQYF.

The gene calls are TRBV18 and TRBJ2-2; D ambiguous. Germline V gene sequence: CDR1 KGHSH, CDR2 LQKENI. The CDR3 runs to 12 residues. The V and J ends lost 3 bases and 7 bases respectively, with 6 bases between them. This CDR3 is CASSPVVGELFF. The CDR3 DNA reads TGTGCCAGCTCACCGGTGGTCGGGGAGCTGTTTTTT. The entire variable domain, with the rest obtained from reference TRBV18 and TRBJ2-2, is as follows: NAGVMQNPRHLVRRRGQEARLRCSPMKGHSHVYWYRQLPEEGLKFMVYLQKENIIDESGMPKERFSAEFPKEGPSILRIQQVVRGDSAAYFCASSPVVGELFFGEGSRLTVL.

The table lists this clone with a count of one. This sequence joins TRBV7-2 and TRBJ2-3; 9 bases map to TRBD1. J was trimmed by 6 bases and V by 6 bases; bases with no gene match: 4. This CDR3 contains 13 residues. The germline CDR1 and CDR2 sequences are SGHTA and FQGNSA. In nucleotides, the CDR3 is TGTGCCAGCAGTCGGGACAGGGCCGATACGCAGTATTTT. Protein product: CASSRDRADTQYF.

The rearrangement links TRBV12-3 or TRBV12-4 to TRBJ2-5; D is unclear. The CDR3 is made up of 12 amino acids. Trimming took 4 bases from V and 5 from J, leaving 8 bases between them. CDR3 region: CASSSLGETQYF. CDR3 coding DNA: TGTGCCAGCAGTTCTCTGGGGGAGACCCAGTACTTC.

Worth noting for this clone: This specimen includes other DNA sequences encoding the same CDR3. The V and J genes are TRBV28 and TRBJ1-2; perhaps TRBD1 as D (5 bases). V lost 3 bases and J lost 4, with 9 bases in between. The CDR3 length is 13 residues. The V gene's germline CDR1 is MDHEN and CDR2 SYDVKM. The CDR3 bases are TGTGCCAGCAGTTTGGGGCAGGGCTATGGCTACACCTTC. It codes for CASSLGQGYGYTF.

This clone appeared once. The genes are TRBV7-3 and TRBJ1-3; 7 bases line up with TRBD1. The CDR3 sequence is 13 residues long. The germline gives CDR1 SGHTA, CDR2 FQGTGA. V dropped 5 bases and J dropped 4; count of bases not matched to a gene: 2. The CDR3 loop reads CASSTGVGNTIYF. As DNA, the CDR3 is TGTGCCAGCAGCACAGGGGTCGGAAACACCATATATTTT.

This rearrangement joins TRBV7-9 to TRBJ2-7; D is unresolved. Per germline, CDR1 SEHNR and CDR2 FQNEAQ (reference sequence). The CDR3 has 12 amino acids. Trimming left V 4 bases short and J 6 bases short, with 10 bases between. Here the CDR3 reads CASSSLVPEQYF. The CDR3 region has the DNA TGTGCCAGCAGCTCCTTAGTTCCCGAGCAGTACTTC.

The V and J genes are TRBV20-1 and TRBJ2-3; 12 nucleotides agree with TRBD2. Trimming took 3 bases from V and 4 from J; bases not matched to a gene: 2. The CDR3 is 14 amino acids. Germline V gives CDR1 DFQATT, CDR2 SNEGSKA (reference sequence). CDR3 protein: CSASGLAGPDTQYF. CDR3 nucleotides: TGCAGTGCTAGTGGACTAGCGGGGCCAGATACGCAGTATTTT.

This chain uses TRBV2 with TRBJ2-1, with D possibly being TRBD2 (6 bases). The germline gives CDR1 SNHLY, CDR2 FYNNEI. The length of the CDR3 is 11 residues. V gave up 9 bases and J gave up 9 bases, with 12 bases separating them. Written as DNA, the CDR3 is TGTGCCAGTAAGCAGGAGGGTGAGCAGTTCTTC. Translating it yields CASKQEGEQFF.

This chain connects TRBV6-1 to TRBJ2-1; TRBD1 is a possible D gene (5 bases). V lost 0 bases and J lost 12, with 15 bases in between. The length of the CDR3 is 14 residues. Looked up from germline, CDR1 is MNHNS and CDR2 is SASEGT. In DNA, the CDR3 is TGTGCCAGCAGTGAAGCGCGTGTTACAGGTTGGCAGTTCTTC. Amino acid sequence: CASSEARVTGWQFF.

The chain uses TRBV7-9 and TRBJ2-1, with 13 bases identical to TRBD2. The germline CDR1 and CDR2 sequences are SEHNR and FQNEAQ (reference sequence). CDR3 length: 16 amino acids. J lost 6 bases, V lost 4 bases, and 6 bases had no gene match. The CDR3 nucleotides are TGTGCCAGCAGCTGGGGACTAGCGGGGAGGATCAATGAGCAGTTCTTC. Encoded protein: CASSWGLAGRINEQFF.

The chain uses TRBV24-1 and TRBJ2-7; D gene unclear. Per the germline V gene, CDR1 is KGHDR and CDR2 is SFDVKD. CDR3 size: 13 residues. V was shortened by 5 bases and J by 0 bases, with 7 bases between the two germline ends. The CDR3: CATSGTSSYEQYF. Written as DNA, the CDR3 is TGTGCCACCAGTGGAACGAGCTCCTACGAGCAGTACTTC.

The chain recombines TRBV29-1 with TRBJ2-7; the match to TRBD2 covers 9 bases. From germline, CDR1 is SQVTM and CDR2 ANQGSEA. The CDR3 sequence is 14 residues long. V dropped 6 bases and J dropped 3; count of bases not matched to a gene: 9. CDR3 nucleotides: TGCAGCGTGACCGGGACTAGCTCAGTCTACGAGCAGTACTTC. Its translation: CSVTGTSSVYEQYF.

The chain joins TRBV7-9 to TRBJ2-1, with 10 positions matching TRBD2. Germline V gives CDR1 SEHNR, CDR2 FQNEAQ (reference sequence). CDR3 length: 15 amino acids. Germline trimming cut 5 bases from V and 6 bases from J; bases unmatched to any gene: 7. This CDR3 reads CASSLGGLAANEQFF. In nucleotides, the CDR3 is TGTGCCAGCAGCCTGGGAGGACTAGCGGCCAATGAGCAGTTCTTC.

The chain links TRBV7-9 to TRBJ2-1; a possible D gene is TRBD2 (6 bases). Deletions cut 1 base from V and 5 bases from J, with 9 bases between. CDR3 length: 14 amino acids. Germline V gives CDR1 SEHNR, CDR2 FQNEAQ (reference sequence). The CDR3 region is CASSLVPGDNEQFF. The CDR3 DNA reads as TGTGCCAGCAGCTTAGTACCGGGGGACAATGAGCAGTTCTTC.

The chain recombines TRBV6-1 with TRBJ2-1; D is undetermined. The germline V gene encodes CDR1 MNHNS and CDR2 SASEGT. Trimming removed 2 bases at V and 4 bases at J, with 18 bases between. CDR3 length equals 17 residues. CDR3 bases: TGTGCCAGCAGTGAACCCTACCGGTCCCGGAATTACAATGAGCAGTTCTTC. It codes for CASSEPYRSRNYNEQFF.

The V call is TRBV29-1, the J call TRBJ2-1; 8 bases are shared with TRBD2. V was clipped by 7 bases and J by 3 bases; unmatched bases: 5. The CDR3 spans 13 residues. The germline gives CDR1 SQVTM, CDR2 ANQGSEA. The CDR3, as DNA: TGCAGCGCGGAGCGGGAGAGCTACAATGAGCAGTTCTTC. As protein: CSAERESYNEQFF.